The 11 T cell receptor beta chains presented below share a single source sample, sequenced in a study of blood T cell repertoires in COVID-19. Profiled with immunoSEQ multiplex PCR; TCRdb holds only in-frame clones, not every one. The profile shows around 26,000 clones, 92% of them singletons. Sequenced input: peripheral blood. The receptors shown here come from a human donor in a cohort sampled during active COVID-19.

The chain employs TRBV4-1 and TRBJ2-3; 13 bases line up with TRBD2. Germline V gives CDR1 MGHRA, CDR2 YSYEKL. The trim removed 2 bases at V and 3 bases at J, leaving 8 bases unmatched. This CDR3 spans 18 amino acids. CDR3 sequence: CASSQTSGRALGTDTQYF. The CDR3, as DNA: TGCGCCAGCAGCCAAACTAGCGGGAGGGCCCTCGGGACAGATACGCAGTATTTT.

V is TRBV20-1 and J is TRBJ2-7, with D possibly TRBD1 on 6 matching bases. CDR1 is DFQATT, CDR2 SNEGSKA, per germline (reference sequence). Trimming removed 6 bases at V and 6 bases at J, with 12 bases between. The CDR3 is made up of 11 amino acids. The DNA of the CDR3 is TGCAGTGCCGCACAGGGTAGCGAGCAGTACTTC. Translation: CSAAQGSEQYF.

The genes are TRBV9 and TRBJ2-7; 16 nucleotides match TRBD2. In germline, CDR1 is SGDLS, CDR2 YYNGEE. Trimming removed 4 bases from V and 6 bases from J; junction bases left unmatched: 4. The CDR3 covers 15 residues. This CDR3 reads CASSTGTSGGVEQYF. The CDR3 DNA follows: TGTGCCAGCAGCACCGGGACTAGCGGGGGGGTCGAGCAGTACTTC.

The V gene is TRBV5-1, the J gene TRBJ1-1; D unclear. The CDR3 loop spans 13 amino acids. In germline, CDR1 is SGHRS, CDR2 YFSETQ. V was shortened by 0 bases and J by 5 bases, with 8 bases between the two germline ends. The CDR3 nucleotides are TGCGCCAGCAGCTTGGATCAGAGGACTGAAGCTTTCTTT. Residues: CASSLDQRTEAFF.

This chain links TRBV19 with TRBJ1-6; 7 nucleotides agree with TRBD1. The CDR3 is 15 residues long. Losses at the gene ends were 5 bases for V and 6 bases for J; bases not matched to a gene: 7. Germline values: CDR1 LNHDA, CDR2 SQIVND (reference sequence). In DNA, the CDR3 is TGTGCCAGTAGTGCGACAGGGACTGTTAATTCACCCCTCCACTTT. This codes for CASSATGTVNSPLHF.

This clone has a single count. The J gene is TRBJ1-4, the V gene TRBV5-4; a weak D match, TRBD1 (5 bases). CDR1 and CDR2 (germline): SGHNT, YYREEE (reference sequence). The CDR3 is made up of 13 amino acids. The ends were cut back, 0 bases at V and 7 bases at J, with 7 bases in the middle. The CDR3 coding sequence is TGTGCCAGCAGCTTGGTGGGGGGTGAAAAACTGTTTTTT. Amino acids: CASSLVGGEKLFF.

The gene calls are TRBV28 and TRBJ1-6, with D unresolved. The CDR3 is made up of 14 amino acids. V shed 6 bases and J shed 0 bases, with 6 bases lying between them. Germline CDR1 MDHEN, CDR2 SYDVKM. Here the CDR3 reads CASRGSSYNSPLHF. For the CDR3, the DNA is TGTGCCAGCAGGGGGAGCTCCTATAATTCACCCCTCCACTTT.

This chain's CDR3 is CASSVSYEQYF. Here the CDR3 DNA reads TGTGCCAGCAGTGTATCCTACGAGCAGTACTTC. The rearrangement uses TRBV25-1 and TRBJ2-7; D is ambiguous. CDR3 size: 11 residues. Trimming took 4 bases from V and 1 from J, leaving 2 bases between them. Germline V gives CDR1 MGHDK, CDR2 SYGVNS.

The chain employs TRBV19 and TRBJ1-1, with D perhaps TRBD1 (5 bases). V lost 5 bases and J lost 7, with 14 bases in between. Germline CDR1 reads LNHDA; CDR2 reads SQIVND (reference sequence). This CDR3 has 13 residues. CDR3 nucleotides: TGTGCCAGTAGTTTGGGGCAGAGATTTGAAGCTTTCTTT. This translates into CASSLGQRFEAFF.

In this sample, this clone turned up once. J is TRBJ2-5 and V is TRBV7-2; 7 nucleotides match TRBD2. CDR1 is SGHTA and CDR2 is FQGNSA in the germline V gene. This CDR3 spans 15 amino acids. Trimming took 5 bases from V and 0 from J; bases not matched to a gene: 6. The CDR3 DNA sequence: TGTGCCAGCAGCCTGGTGGGGGGGTACCAAGAGACCCAGTACTTC. Its translation is CASSLVGGYQETQYF.

The chain combines TRBV7-3 with TRBJ2-1; 7 bases match TRBD1. V was clipped by 5 bases and J by 5 bases; unmatched bases: 9. Germline loops: CDR1 SGHTA, CDR2 FQGTGA. The CDR3 is 15 amino acids. Written as DNA, the CDR3 is TGTGCCAGCAGCGCCAGTGGGACAGATAACAATGAGCAGTTCTTC. Amino acids: CASSASGTDNNEQFF.